This T cell receptor (beta chain) originates from a study of a mutant IDH1 vaccine in newly diagnosed glioma. The V and J ends lost 7 bases and 3 bases respectively, with 9 bases between them. Germline-derived CDR1 and CDR2 are MDHEN and SYDVKM. The CDR3 runs 12 residues. Time point noted: week 35, safety follow-up. Vaccination used 300 ug of mutant IDH1 20-mer peptide per dose, with topical imiquimod. Broader study findings: Immune responses induced by the vaccine were seen in around 92% of patients, spanning multiple MHC alleles.

Turning to this clone: Its target is not known.

TCRdb keeps only in-frame clones here, not all; method: immunoSEQ multiplex PCR. The sample carries 55,000 to 65,000 clones, roughly 84% recorded once. V is TRBV28 and J is TRBJ1-2, with D hard to call. This clonotype originated in a man aged 25 to 40 with glioma. Sample: PBMCs, taken from a glioma patient whose treatment included an IDH1 peptide vaccine. The CDR3: CASNYGDYGYTF. CDR3 coding DNA: TGTGCCAGCAACTACGGGGACTATGGCTACACCTTC.